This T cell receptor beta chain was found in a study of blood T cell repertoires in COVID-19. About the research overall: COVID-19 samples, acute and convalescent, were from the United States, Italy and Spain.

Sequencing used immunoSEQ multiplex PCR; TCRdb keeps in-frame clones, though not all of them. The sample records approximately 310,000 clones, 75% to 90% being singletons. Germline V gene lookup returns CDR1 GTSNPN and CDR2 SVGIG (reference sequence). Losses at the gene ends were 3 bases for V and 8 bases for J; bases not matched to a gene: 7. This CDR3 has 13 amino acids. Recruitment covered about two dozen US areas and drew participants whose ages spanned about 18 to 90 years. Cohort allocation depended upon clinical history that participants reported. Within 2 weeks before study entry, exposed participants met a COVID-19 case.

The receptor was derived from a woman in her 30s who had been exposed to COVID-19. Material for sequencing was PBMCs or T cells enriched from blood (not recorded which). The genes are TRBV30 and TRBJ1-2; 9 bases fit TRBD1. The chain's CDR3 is CAWSLGQGIGYTF. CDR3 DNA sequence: TGTGCCTGGAGCCTGGGACAGGGTATAGGCTACACCTTC.